The 10 T cell receptor beta chains listed next were all sequenced from one sample in a study of blood T cell repertoires in COVID-19. This table comes from immunoSEQ multiplex PCR, and its TCRdb copy is limited to in-frame clones, with some not included. The profile shows fewer than 35,000 clones, roughly 87% of them singletons. The sequencing sample was made of peripheral blood. The receptor set was obtained from a man between 50 and 59 years old with active or convalescent COVID-19.

The chain links TRBV6-6 to TRBJ1-4, with 7 positions matching TRBD1. Germline loops: CDR1 MNHNY, CDR2 SVGAGI (reference sequence). J was trimmed by 9 bases and V by 2 bases; bases with no gene match: 6. This CDR3 has 14 residues. The CDR3 coding sequence is TGTGCCAGCAGTTACGAGGGGACAGTCCAAAAACTGTTTTTT. Translating it yields CASSYEGTVQKLFF.

J is TRBJ2-1 and V is TRBV18; 8 bases are a match to TRBD1. J lost 2 bases, V lost 1 base, and 1 base had no gene match. The CDR3 length is 15 residues. Germline CDR1 and CDR2: KGHSH and LQKENI. CDR3 in DNA: TGTGCCAGCTCACCACGGACAGGGACCTACAATGAGCAGTTCTTC. Protein product: CASSPRTGTYNEQFF.

The chain links TRBV6-2 or TRBV6-3 to TRBJ2-7, with TRBD1 matching over 7 bases. This CDR3 comprises 15 residues. Germline-derived CDR1 and CDR2 are MNHEY and SVGEGT. The junction had 7 bases not matched to a gene; V was cut back by 4 bases and J by 1 base. CDR3 bases: TGTGCCAGCAGTTGGCTCGGGACAGCATCCTACGAGCAGTACTTC. It specifies CASSWLGTASYEQYF.

The chain uses TRBV28 and TRBJ1-1; D is ambiguous. The CDR3 is 13 residues long. V was cut by 3 bases and J by 1 base, with 6 bases left in between. CDR1 is MDHEN and CDR2 is SYDVKM in the germline V gene. The CDR3 sequence is CASSFWPNTEAFF. DNA of the CDR3: TGTGCCAGCAGTTTCTGGCCGAACACTGAAGCTTTCTTT.

The chain employs TRBV7-8 and TRBJ2-5, with 7 bases aligning to TRBD1. CDR3 length equals 16 residues. Trimming took 5 bases from V and 1 from J; bases not matched to a gene: 10. Germline V CDR1 and CDR2: SGHVS, FQNEAQ. The CDR3 bases are TGTGCCAGCAGCGCCCGGGACAGAGCCCGCCAAGAGACCCAGTACTTC. The encoded protein is CASSARDRARQETQYF. The full variable domain, completed using reference TRBV7-8 and TRBJ2-5, is GAGVSQSPRYKVAKRGQDVALRCDPISGHVSLFWYQQALGQGPEFLTYFQNEAQLDKSGLPSDRFFAERPEGSVSTLKIQRTQQEDSAVYLCASSARDRARQETQYFGPGTRLLVL.

This clone was observed once. The V and J genes are TRBV29-1 and TRBJ2-7; a weak D match, TRBD2 (5 bases). This CDR3 has 14 amino acids. The V gene lost 7 bases and the J gene lost 4 bases, with 20 bases spanning the gap. Germline CDR1 reads SQVTM; CDR2 reads ANQGSEA. CDR3 residues: CSAAGEGEVYEQYF. CDR3 nucleotide sequence: TGCAGCGCCGCTGGCGAGGGAGAAGTATACGAGCAGTACTTC.

The chain joins TRBV28 to TRBJ1-1, with 7 bases fitting TRBD1. The CDR3 extends over 13 amino acids. V was clipped by 5 bases and J by 5 bases; unmatched bases: 5. In germline, CDR1 is MDHEN, CDR2 SYDVKM. The CDR3 loop is CASSTATGTEAFF. CDR3 DNA: TGTGCCAGCAGTACCGCGACAGGGACTGAAGCTTTCTTT.

CDR3: CASSRKSGNEQFF. In nucleotides, the CDR3 is TGCGCCAGCAGCAGAAAGAGCGGTAATGAGCAGTTCTTC. This chain links TRBV5-1 with TRBJ2-1, with a tentative D call TRBD2 (5 bases). The ends were cut back, 4 bases at V and 7 bases at J, with 12 bases in the middle. From germline, CDR1 is SGHRS and CDR2 YFSETQ. The CDR3 length is 13 residues.

The chain has TRBV19 and TRBJ2-5; 10 nucleotides line up with TRBD1. Germline V lookup: CDR1 LNHDA, CDR2 SQIVND (reference sequence). The CDR3 sequence is 16 residues long. V lost 3 bases and J lost 4; bases outside the gene matches: 8. The CDR3 reads CASSMWRQGARETQYF. The CDR3 DNA reads as TGTGCCAGTAGTATGTGGAGACAGGGGGCCAGAGAGACCCAGTACTTC. The full variable domain, completed using reference TRBV19 and TRBJ2-5, is DGGITQSPKYLFRKEGQNVTLSCEQNLNHDAMYWYRQDPGQGLRLIYYSQIVNDFQKGDIAEGYSVSREKKESFPLTVTSAQKNPTAFYLCASSMWRQGARETQYFGPGTRLLVL.

The genes are TRBV27 and TRBJ2-7; a possible D gene is TRBD1 (6 bases). There are 15 residues in the CDR3. CDR1 is MNHEY, CDR2 SMNVEV, per germline (reference sequence). Trimming removed 6 bases at V and 2 bases at J, with 17 bases between. The CDR3 sequence: CASSPRPGHPYEQYF. The CDR3 coding sequence is TGTGCCAGCAGCCCTAGACCGGGACACCCCTACGAGCAGTACTTC.